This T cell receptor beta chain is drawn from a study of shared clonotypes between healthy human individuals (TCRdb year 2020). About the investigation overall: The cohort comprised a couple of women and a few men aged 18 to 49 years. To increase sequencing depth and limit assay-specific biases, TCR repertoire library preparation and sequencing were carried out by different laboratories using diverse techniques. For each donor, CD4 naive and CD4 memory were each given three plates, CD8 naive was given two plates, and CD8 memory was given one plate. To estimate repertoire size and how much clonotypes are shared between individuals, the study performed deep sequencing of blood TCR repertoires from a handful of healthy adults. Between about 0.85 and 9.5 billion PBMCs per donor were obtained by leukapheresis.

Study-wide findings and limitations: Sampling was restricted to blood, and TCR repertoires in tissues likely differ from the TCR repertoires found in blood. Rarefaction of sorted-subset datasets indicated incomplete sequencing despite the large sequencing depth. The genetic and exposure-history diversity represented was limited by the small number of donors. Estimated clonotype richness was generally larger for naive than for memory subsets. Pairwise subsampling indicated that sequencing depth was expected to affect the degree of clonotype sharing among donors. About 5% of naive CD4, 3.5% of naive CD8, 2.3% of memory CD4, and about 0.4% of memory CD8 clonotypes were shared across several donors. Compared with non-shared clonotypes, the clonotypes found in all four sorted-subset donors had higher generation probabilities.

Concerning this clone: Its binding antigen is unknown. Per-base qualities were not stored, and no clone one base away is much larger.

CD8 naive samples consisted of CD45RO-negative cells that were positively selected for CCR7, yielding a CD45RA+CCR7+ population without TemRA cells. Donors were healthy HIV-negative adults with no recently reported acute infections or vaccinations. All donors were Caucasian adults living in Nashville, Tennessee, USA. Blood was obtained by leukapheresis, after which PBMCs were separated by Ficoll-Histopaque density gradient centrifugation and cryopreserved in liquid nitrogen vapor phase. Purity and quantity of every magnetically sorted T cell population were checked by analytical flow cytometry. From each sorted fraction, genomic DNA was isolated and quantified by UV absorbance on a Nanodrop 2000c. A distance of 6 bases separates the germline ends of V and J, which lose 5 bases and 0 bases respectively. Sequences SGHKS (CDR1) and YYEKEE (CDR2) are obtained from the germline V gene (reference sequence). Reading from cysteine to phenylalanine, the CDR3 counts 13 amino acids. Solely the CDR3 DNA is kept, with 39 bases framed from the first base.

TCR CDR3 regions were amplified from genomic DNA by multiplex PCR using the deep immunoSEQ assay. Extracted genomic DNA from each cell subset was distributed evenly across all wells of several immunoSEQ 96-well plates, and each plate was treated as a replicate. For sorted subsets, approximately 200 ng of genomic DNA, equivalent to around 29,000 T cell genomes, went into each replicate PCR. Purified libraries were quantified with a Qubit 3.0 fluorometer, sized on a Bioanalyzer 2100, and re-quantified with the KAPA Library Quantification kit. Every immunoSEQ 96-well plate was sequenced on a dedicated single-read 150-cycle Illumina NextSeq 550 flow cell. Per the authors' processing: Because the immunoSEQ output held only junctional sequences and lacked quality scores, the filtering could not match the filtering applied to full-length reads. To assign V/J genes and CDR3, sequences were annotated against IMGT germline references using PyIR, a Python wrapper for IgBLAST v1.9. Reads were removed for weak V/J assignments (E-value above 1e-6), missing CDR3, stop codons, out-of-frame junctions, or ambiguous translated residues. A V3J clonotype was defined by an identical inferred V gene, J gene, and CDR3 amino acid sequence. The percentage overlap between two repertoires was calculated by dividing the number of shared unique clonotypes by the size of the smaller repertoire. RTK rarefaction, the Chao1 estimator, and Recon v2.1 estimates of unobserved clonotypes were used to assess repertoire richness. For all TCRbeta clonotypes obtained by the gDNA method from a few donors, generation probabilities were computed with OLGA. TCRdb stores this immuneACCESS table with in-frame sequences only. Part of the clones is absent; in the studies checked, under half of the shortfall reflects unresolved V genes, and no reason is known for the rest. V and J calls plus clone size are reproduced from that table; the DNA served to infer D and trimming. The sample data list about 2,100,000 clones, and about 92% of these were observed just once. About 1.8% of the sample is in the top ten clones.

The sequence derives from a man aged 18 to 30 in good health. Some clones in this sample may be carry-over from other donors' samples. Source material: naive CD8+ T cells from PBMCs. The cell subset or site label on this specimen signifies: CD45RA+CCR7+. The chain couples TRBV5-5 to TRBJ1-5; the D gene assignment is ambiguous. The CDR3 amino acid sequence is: CASSEYSNQPQHF. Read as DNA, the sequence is TGTGCCAGCAGTGAATATAGCAATCAGCCCCAGCATTTT.